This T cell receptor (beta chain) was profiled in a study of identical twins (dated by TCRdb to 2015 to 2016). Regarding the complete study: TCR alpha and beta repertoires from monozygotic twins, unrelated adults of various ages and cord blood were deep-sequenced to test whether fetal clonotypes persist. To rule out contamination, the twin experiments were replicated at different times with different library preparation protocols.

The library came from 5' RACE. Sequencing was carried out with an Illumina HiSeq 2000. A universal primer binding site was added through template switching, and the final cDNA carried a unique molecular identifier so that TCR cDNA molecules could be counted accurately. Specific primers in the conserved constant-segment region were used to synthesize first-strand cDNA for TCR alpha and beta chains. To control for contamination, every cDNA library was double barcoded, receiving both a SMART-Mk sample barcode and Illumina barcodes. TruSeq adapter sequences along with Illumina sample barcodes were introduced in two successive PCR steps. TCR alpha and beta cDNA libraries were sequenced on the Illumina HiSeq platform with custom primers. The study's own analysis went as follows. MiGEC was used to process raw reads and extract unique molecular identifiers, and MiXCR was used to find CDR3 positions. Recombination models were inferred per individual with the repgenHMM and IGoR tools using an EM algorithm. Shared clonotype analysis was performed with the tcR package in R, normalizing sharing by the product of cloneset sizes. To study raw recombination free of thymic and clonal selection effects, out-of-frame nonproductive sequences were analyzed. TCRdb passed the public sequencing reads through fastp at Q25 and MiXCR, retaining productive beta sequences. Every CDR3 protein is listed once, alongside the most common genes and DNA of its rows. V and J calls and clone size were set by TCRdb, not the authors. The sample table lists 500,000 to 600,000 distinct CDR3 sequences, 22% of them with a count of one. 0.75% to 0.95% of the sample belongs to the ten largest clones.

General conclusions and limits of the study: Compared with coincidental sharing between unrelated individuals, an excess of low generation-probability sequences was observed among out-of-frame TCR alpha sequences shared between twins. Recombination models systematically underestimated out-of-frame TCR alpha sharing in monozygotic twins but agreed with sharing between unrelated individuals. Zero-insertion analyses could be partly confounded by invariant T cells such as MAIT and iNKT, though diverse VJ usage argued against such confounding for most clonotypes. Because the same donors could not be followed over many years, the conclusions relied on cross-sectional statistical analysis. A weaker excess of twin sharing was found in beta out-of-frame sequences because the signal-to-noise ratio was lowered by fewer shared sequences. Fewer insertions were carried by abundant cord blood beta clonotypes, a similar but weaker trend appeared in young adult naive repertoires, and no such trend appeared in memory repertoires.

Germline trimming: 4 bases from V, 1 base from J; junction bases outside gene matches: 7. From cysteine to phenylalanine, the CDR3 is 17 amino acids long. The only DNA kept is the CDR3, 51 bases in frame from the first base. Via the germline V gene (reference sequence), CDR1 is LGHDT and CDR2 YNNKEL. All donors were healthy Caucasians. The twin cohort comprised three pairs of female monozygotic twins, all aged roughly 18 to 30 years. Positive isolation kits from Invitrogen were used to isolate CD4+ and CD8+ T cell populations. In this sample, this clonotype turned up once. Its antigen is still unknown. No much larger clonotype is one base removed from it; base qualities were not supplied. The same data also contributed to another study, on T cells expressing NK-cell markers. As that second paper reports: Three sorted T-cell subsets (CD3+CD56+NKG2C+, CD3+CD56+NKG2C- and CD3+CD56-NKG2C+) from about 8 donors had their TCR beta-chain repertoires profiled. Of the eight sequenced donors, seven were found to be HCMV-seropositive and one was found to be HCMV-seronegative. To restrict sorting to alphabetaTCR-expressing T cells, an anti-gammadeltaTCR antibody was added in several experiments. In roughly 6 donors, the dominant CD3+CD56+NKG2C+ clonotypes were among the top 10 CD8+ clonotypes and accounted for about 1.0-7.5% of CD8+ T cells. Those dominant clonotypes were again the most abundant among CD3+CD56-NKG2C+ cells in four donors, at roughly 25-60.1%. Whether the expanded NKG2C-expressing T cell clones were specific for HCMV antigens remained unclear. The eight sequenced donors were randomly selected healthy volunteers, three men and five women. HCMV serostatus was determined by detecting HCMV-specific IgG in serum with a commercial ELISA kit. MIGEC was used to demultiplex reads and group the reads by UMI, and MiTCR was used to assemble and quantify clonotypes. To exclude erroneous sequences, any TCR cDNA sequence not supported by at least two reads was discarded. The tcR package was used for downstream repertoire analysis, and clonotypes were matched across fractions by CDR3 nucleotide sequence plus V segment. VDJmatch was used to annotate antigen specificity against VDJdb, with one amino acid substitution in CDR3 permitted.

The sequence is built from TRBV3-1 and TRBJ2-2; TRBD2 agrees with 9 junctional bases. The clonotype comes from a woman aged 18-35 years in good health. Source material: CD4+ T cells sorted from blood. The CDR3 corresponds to CASSRPGTSRNTGELFF. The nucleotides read TGTGCCAGCAGCCGCCCCGGGACTAGCAGGAACACCGGGGAGCTGTTTTTT. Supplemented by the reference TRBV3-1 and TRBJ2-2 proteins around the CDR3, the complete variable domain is DTAVSQTPKYLVTQMGNDKSIKCEQNLGHDTMYWYKQDSKKFLKIMFSYNNKELIINETVPNRFSPKSPDKAHLNLHINSLELGDSAVYFCASSRPGTSRNTGELFFGEGSRLTVL.